The sequence of this TCR beta chain was determined in a study of CD8 T cells in Susac syndrome. Overall study context: When their blood was taken, the Susac syndrome patients had either not yet had any therapy, were taking corticosteroids, or were taking intravenous immunoglobulin alone.

With random hexamers, roughly 0.5 to 1 ug RNA was reverse transcribed. An immunoSEQ multiplex PCR amplified TCR beta CDR3 over 54 Vbeta and 13 Jbeta. Via MiXCR, TCRdb re-called the immunoSEQ multiplex PCR reads, giving one row per CDR3 protein. The profile shows 150,000 to 190,000 distinct CDR3 sequences, around 95% of them singletons. While CD8+ and CD4+ T cells were isolated negatively, TEMRA cells were enriched by FACS. Sequencing was carried out using CD4+ T cells from PBMCs. This receptor was taken from a human donor with Susac syndrome.

CDR3 DNA sequence: TGTGCCAGCACGGAGGGAGGAAGGGATAGCACTGAAGCTTTCTTT. Amino acids: CASTEGGRDSTEAFF. This rearrangement joins TRBV25-1 to TRBJ1-1; no reliable D call. The CDR3 spans 15 residues. The germline V gene encodes CDR1 MGHDK and CDR2 SYGVNS. Trimming removed 7 bases at V and 4 bases at J, with 19 bases between. Full variable domain (missing parts from reference TRBV25-1 and TRBJ1-1): EADIYQTPRYLVIGTGKKITLECSQTMGHDKMYWYQQDPGMELHLIHYSYGVNSTEKGDLSSESTVSRIRTEHFPLTLESARPSHTSQYLCASTEGGRDSTEAFFGQGTRLTVV.